The T cell receptor (beta chain) under discussion was sequenced for a study of cytomegalovirus exposure and HLA in healthy donors. This CDR3 comprises 13 residues. Germline loops: CDR1 MNHNS, CDR2 SASEGT. V was shortened by 6 bases and J by 4 bases, with 12 bases between the two germline ends. Sequenced by immunoSEQ multiplex PCR; TCRdb stores in-frame clones only, minus some. Among about 79,000 clones, roughly 93% were seen once, and the ten largest hold 3.6%. The clonotype was recovered from a woman aged 30 to 39 in good health and CMV-seronegative. The chain joins TRBV6-1 to TRBJ1-2; D gene uncertain. The sample taken for sequencing was PBMCs. CDR3 nucleotides: TGTGCCAGCAGCCTCCAGGATACCTATGGCTACACCTTC. It specifies CASSLQDTYGYTF.